This T cell receptor beta chain appears in the sequencing data of a study of blood T cells in healthy people across ages. Overall study results and limits: The authors considered diversity estimates from one million T cells to be underestimates.

With respect to this clonotype: Its antigen is unknown.

It was with a sample-barcoded 5' primer and a J-beta primer mix that a second PCR of roughly 7 to 12 cycles was run. TCRdb reprocessed the 5' RACE reads with MiXCR, giving one entry per CDR3 protein. The sample carries just over 1 million distinct CDR3 sequences, 40% to 55% recorded once. With 8 bases removed from V and 0 bases from J, the gap between germline ends came to 24 bases. The CDR3 is 18 amino acids. CDR1 LGHDT and CDR2 YNNKEL come from the germline V gene (reference sequence). The study drew donors from healthy Caucasian individuals in Russia aged roughly 6 to 90. V usage is TRBV3-1 and J usage is TRBJ2-3; a possible D gene is TRBD2 (5 bases). Sequencing was carried out using blood. The clonotype comes from a woman aged 55-69 years in good health. CDR3 amino acids: CASSKERVRGSSTDTQYF. The CDR3 coding sequence is TGTGCCAGCTCAAAAGAACGGGTGAGAGGGAGTAGCACAGATACGCAGTATTTT.